Shown below are 31 T cell receptor beta chains from a single sample sequenced in a study of blood T cell repertoires in COVID-19. The repertoire was sequenced with immunoSEQ multiplex PCR; TCRdb's copy has only in-frame clones and lacks some. The repertoire holds roughly 250,000 clones, around 82% seen once, with 4.9% in the top ten. Sequencing was carried out using peripheral blood. These receptors all stem from an elderly woman with active or convalescent COVID-19.

The chain joins TRBV6-4 to TRBJ2-7, with D perhaps matching TRBD1 (6 bases). From germline, CDR1 is MRHNA and CDR2 SNTAGT. V lost 5 bases and J lost 3, with 11 bases in between. The CDR3 is 13 residues long. The CDR3 sequence is CASSKDRSYEQYF. DNA of the CDR3: TGTGCCAGCAGTAAAGACAGGAGCTACGAGCAGTACTTC.

The chain's CDR3 is CASSLRAGQGYEKLFF. CDR3 nucleotides: TGTGCCAGCAGCTTAAGGGCGGGACAGGGGTATGAAAAACTGTTTTTT. The chain couples TRBV7-2 to TRBJ1-4; 10 nucleotides match TRBD1. CDR3 length: 16 residues. The junction had 6 bases not matched to a gene; V was cut back by 2 bases and J by 6 bases. Germline V lookup: CDR1 SGHTA, CDR2 FQGNSA.

The chain carries TRBV9 and TRBJ2-7; the D is unclear. Trimming shortened V by 0 bases and J by 2 bases, and 9 bases separated the two germline ends. The length of the CDR3 is 14 residues. CDR1 and CDR2 from the germline V gene are SGDLS and YYNGEE. The CDR3 protein is CASSVAQVTYEQYF. The CDR3, as DNA: TGTGCCAGCAGCGTAGCGCAGGTGACCTACGAGCAGTACTTC.

This clone was counted once. The chain recombines TRBV28 with TRBJ1-1; maybe TRBD1 (6 bases). Per germline, CDR1 MDHEN and CDR2 SYDVKM. V was clipped by 7 bases and J by 5 bases, with 20 bases between them. The CDR3 has 15 amino acids. CDR3 nucleotide sequence: TGTGCCAGCACCTTGACAGGCCTTATAAAGACTGAAGCTTTCTTT. It yields the protein CASTLTGLIKTEAFF.

J is TRBJ2-1 and V is TRBV29-1, with TRBD2 identical over 9 bases. Per germline, CDR1 SQVTM and CDR2 ANQGSEA. This CDR3 is 14 amino acids long. The chain's CDR3 is CTDMGGLAGLPQFF. For the CDR3, the DNA is TGCACCGATATGGGGGGGCTAGCGGGGCTACCCCAGTTCTTC.

V usage is TRBV10-3 and J usage is TRBJ1-2, with TRBD1 identical over 7 bases. The CDR3 length is 13 residues. Germline-derived CDR1 and CDR2 are ENHRY and SYGVKD. The J segment lost 4 bases and the V segment lost 8 bases, leaving 7 bases of the junction unmatched. CDR3 sequence reads: CAIRQGEGYGYTF. The CDR3 nucleotides are TGTGCCATCCGACAGGGAGAGGGCTATGGCTACACCTTC.

The chain uses TRBV6-6 and TRBJ1-4; TRBD1 might be the D (6 bases). V was shortened by 10 bases and J by 8 bases, with 20 bases between the two germline ends. Germline loops: CDR1 MNHNY, CDR2 SVGAGI (reference sequence). The CDR3 has 14 amino acids. CDR3 loop: CATVTQGPGEKLFF. CDR3 in DNA: TGTGCCACCGTGACACAGGGACCGGGAGAAAAACTGTTTTTT.

The gene calls are TRBV18 and TRBJ2-7; 9 nucleotides line up with TRBD1. V lost 2 bases to trimming and J lost 5 bases; unmatched junction nucleotides: 7. This CDR3 comprises 15 residues. Germline values: CDR1 KGHSH, CDR2 LQKENI. The CDR3 sequence: CASSPSTGGNHEQYF. The CDR3 DNA reads TGTGCCAGCTCACCATCAACAGGGGGCAACCACGAGCAGTACTTC.

The chain joins TRBV4-2 to TRBJ2-5; possibly TRBD2 for D (6 bases). Germline V gene data show CDR1 as LGHNA and CDR2 as YNFKEQ. The CDR3 is 16 residues long. V was pared by 1 base and J by 2 bases, with 14 bases between. CDR3 loop: CASSQGVLAPQETQYF. The CDR3 DNA follows: TGTGCCAGCAGCCAAGGGGTACTAGCTCCGCAAGAGACCCAGTACTTC.

The chain carries TRBV19 and TRBJ1-5; 10 bases agree with TRBD1. V lost 8 bases to trimming and J lost 0 bases; unmatched junction nucleotides: 10. This CDR3 comprises 17 residues. The V gene's germline CDR1 is LNHDA and CDR2 SQIVND (reference sequence). CDR3 bases: TGTGCCAGTCGCCGGGACAGGGGACTGTATAGCAATCAGCCCCAGCATTTT. Amino acids: CASRRDRGLYSNQPQHF.

The gene calls are TRBV6-4 and TRBJ2-1, with 8 bases matching TRBD1. Trimming at V came to 4 bases and at J to 9 bases, leaving 8 bases not matched to a gene. Germline V CDR1 and CDR2: MRHNA, SNTAGT. This CDR3 has 14 amino acids. The CDR3 DNA follows: TGTGCCAGCAGTGCCCTAAATACAGGGGGTGAGCAGTTCTTC. Translation gives CASSALNTGGEQFF.

The rearrangement links TRBV29-1 to TRBJ2-7; TRBD1 is a possible D gene (6 bases). V dropped 5 bases and J dropped 3 bases, with 17 bases sitting between them. Per the germline V gene, CDR1 is SQVTM and CDR2 is ANQGSEA. The CDR3 consists of 14 residues. CDR3 in DNA: TGCAGCGTTTTACTAACAGGGAAAAACTACGAGCAGTACTTC. It specifies CSVLLTGKNYEQYF.

The gene calls are TRBV4-1 and TRBJ1-5; no firm D call. Germline V gene lookup returns CDR1 MGHRA and CDR2 YSYEKL. The CDR3 has 14 amino acids. Trimming removed 1 base from V and 6 bases from J, with 10 bases in between. CDR3: CASSQVDAGQPQHF. CDR3 bases: TGCGCCAGCAGCCAAGTTGATGCCGGTCAGCCCCAGCATTTT.

This sequence joins TRBV6-1 and TRBJ2-5; D remains ambiguous. The CDR3 extends over 14 amino acids. CDR1 is MNHNS and CDR2 is SASEGT in the germline V gene. V was pared by 2 bases and J by 5 bases, with 12 bases between. The CDR3 DNA reads TGTGCCAGCAGTGAAAGACACTTTGGGGAGACCCAGTACTTC. Translating gives CASSERHFGETQYF.

A word on this clone: Additional DNA sequences in this sample encode the identical CDR3. The chain recombines TRBV19 with TRBJ1-1; D unresolved. The CDR3 contains 13 residues. V was clipped by 5 bases and J by 0 bases, with 7 bases between them. Germline V gene data show CDR1 as LNHDA and CDR2 as SQIVND (reference sequence). CDR3: CASSSQMNTEAFF. DNA for the CDR3: TGTGCCAGTAGTTCCCAGATGAACACTGAAGCTTTCTTT.

The chain combines TRBV28 with TRBJ1-2; a possible D gene is TRBD1 (6 bases). This CDR3 comprises 16 residues. CDR1 is MDHEN and CDR2 is SYDVKM in the germline V gene. The V gene lost 3 bases and the J gene lost 0 bases, with 14 bases spanning the gap. The CDR3 loop is CASSFPPGATNYGYTF. The CDR3 bases are TGTGCCAGCAGTTTTCCACCAGGGGCTACTAACTATGGCTACACCTTC.

This clone has a single count. The sample carries other DNA sequences with the same CDR3. This rearrangement joins TRBV28 to TRBJ1-5; D is perhaps TRBD1 (5 bases). Per germline, CDR1 MDHEN and CDR2 SYDVKM. The CDR3 extends over 14 amino acids. The V end was cut by 3 bases, the J end by 1 base, with 7 bases between. CDR3 loop: CASSFGGSNQPQHF. DNA of the CDR3: TGTGCCAGCAGTTTTGGGGGGAGCAATCAGCCCCAGCATTTT.

This chain joins TRBV12-3 or TRBV12-4 and TRBJ1-1; a weak D match, TRBD1 (6 bases). Trimming took 7 bases from V and 4 from J, leaving 13 bases between them. The CDR3 runs 13 residues. The CDR3 here is CASTTQGRTEAFF. The CDR3 region has the DNA TGTGCCAGCACTACCCAGGGGCGCACTGAAGCTTTCTTT.

This clone appeared a few times. This chain uses TRBV6-6 with TRBJ1-5; 7 bases match TRBD1. Per the germline V gene, CDR1 is MNHNY and CDR2 is SVGAGI (reference sequence). The V and J ends lost 5 bases and 6 bases, in that order; junction bases with no gene match: 4. This CDR3 is 13 amino acids long. CDR3 protein: CASSPTGTQPQHF. CDR3 nucleotides: TGTGCCAGCAGTCCGACAGGGACTCAGCCCCAGCATTTT.

V and J are TRBV29-1 and TRBJ2-1, with 11 bases lining up with TRBD2. Germline loops: CDR1 SQVTM, CDR2 ANQGSEA. The V and J ends lost 1 base and 4 bases, in that order; junction bases with no gene match: 3. The CDR3 extends over 15 amino acids. The CDR3 DNA follows: TGCAGCGTTGAAGGGGCTAGCGGGAGGTACAATGAGCAGTTCTTC. Translation: CSVEGASGRYNEQFF.

As concerns this clone: Other DNA sequences in the sample encode the same CDR3. CDR3 sequence (DNA): TGCAGCGTTGAAGGACAGGGGGCTTACGAGCAGTACTTC. Its protein product is CSVEGQGAYEQYF. The rearrangement links TRBV29-1 to TRBJ2-7, with 10 bases lining up with TRBD1. CDR3 length: 13 amino acids. V gave up 1 base and J gave up 4 bases; unmatched junction bases: 1. CDR1 and CDR2 from the germline V gene are SQVTM and ANQGSEA.

The chain couples TRBV29-1 to TRBJ1-5; D is ambiguous. Per the germline V gene, CDR1 is SQVTM and CDR2 is ANQGSEA. With 4 bases removed from V and 0 bases from J, the gap between germline ends came to 7 bases. This CDR3 has 13 residues. CDR3 amino acids: CSVADYSNQPQHF. CDR3 nucleotides: TGCAGCGTTGCAGACTATAGCAATCAGCCCCAGCATTTT.

This chain uses TRBV7-9 with TRBJ2-1, with TRBD1 identical over 8 bases. The CDR3 consists of 15 residues. From germline, CDR1 is SEHNR and CDR2 FQNEAQ (reference sequence). V gave up 3 bases and J gave up 4 bases; unmatched junction bases: 5. The CDR3 nucleotides are TGTGCCAGCAGCTTTCAAGGACAGGGTTACAATGAGCAGTTCTTC. Translation: CASSFQGQGYNEQFF.

The rearrangement joins TRBV2 to TRBJ1-6; a weak D match, TRBD1 (5 bases). From germline, CDR1 is SNHLY and CDR2 FYNNEI. V was trimmed by 4 bases and J by 10 bases, leaving 14 bases between them. This CDR3 is built from 14 residues. CDR3 in amino acids: CASSAEGLVSPLHF. The CDR3 nucleotides read TGTGCCAGCAGTGCGGAGGGGTTAGTCTCACCCCTCCACTTT.

This clone was detected a few times. The V gene is TRBV10-3, the J gene TRBJ1-1; TRBD1 aligns across 10 bases. J was trimmed by 3 bases and V by 4 bases; bases with no gene match: 8. The germline gives CDR1 ENHRY, CDR2 SYGVKD. The CDR3 covers 16 residues. The CDR3 loop is CAISVGDRGRDTEAFF. CDR3 DNA: TGTGCCATCAGTGTAGGTGACAGGGGGCGTGACACTGAAGCTTTCTTT.

This rearrangement joins TRBV29-1 to TRBJ1-2; D is unclear. Per germline, CDR1 SQVTM and CDR2 ANQGSEA. The V end was cut by 7 bases, the J end by 4 bases, with 10 bases between. The CDR3 totals 11 residues. CDR3 protein: CSALGAYGYTF. DNA of the CDR3: TGCAGCGCCCTAGGAGCCTATGGCTACACCTTC. The complete variable domain, with remaining parts taken from reference TRBV29-1 and TRBJ1-2, reads SAVISQKPSRDICQRGTSLTIQCQVDSQVTMMFWYRQQPGQSLTLIATANQGSEATYESGFVIDKFPISRPNLTFSTLTVSNMSPEDSSIYLCSALGAYGYTFGSGTRLTVV.

The chain joins TRBV28 to TRBJ2-3; 12 nucleotides line up with TRBD2. The V gene end was trimmed by 8 bases and the J gene end by 4 bases; junction bases not matched to a gene: 16. Germline CDR1 is MDHEN and CDR2 is SYDVKM. This CDR3 spans 18 amino acids. CDR3 in amino acids: CASGSGFGLAGWSDTQYF. CDR3 sequence (DNA): TGTGCCAGCGGTAGCGGATTCGGACTAGCGGGATGGTCAGATACGCAGTATTTT.

The CDR3 sequence is CASKENPIYEQYF. In DNA form, the CDR3 reads TGTGCCAGCAAAGAGAACCCCATCTACGAGCAGTACTTC. The rearrangement links TRBV2 to TRBJ2-7; D is unclear. The CDR3 contains 13 residues. The V and J ends lost 7 bases and 3 bases respectively, with 13 bases between them. Germline V gene lookup returns CDR1 SNHLY and CDR2 FYNNEI.

The chain joins TRBV4-2 to TRBJ2-7, with 7 positions matching TRBD1. This CDR3 spans 13 amino acids. J lost 1 base, V lost 6 bases, and 3 bases had no gene match. Germline V gene sequence: CDR1 LGHNA, CDR2 YNFKEQ. CDR3: CASRRGQSYEQYF. CDR3 coding DNA: TGTGCCAGCAGGAGGGGGCAATCCTACGAGCAGTACTTC.

The V call is TRBV11-2, the J call TRBJ2-7; 7 nucleotides agree with TRBD2. The V and J ends lost 1 base and 6 bases, in that order; junction bases with no gene match: 6. From germline, CDR1 is SGHAT and CDR2 FQNNGV. The CDR3 sequence is 14 residues long. The CDR3 here is CASSLGSGLGEQYF. CDR3 nucleotide sequence: TGTGCCAGCAGCTTAGGTAGCGGACTAGGCGAGCAGTACTTC.

V and J are TRBV5-4 and TRBJ2-3; D not resolved. Trimming took 0 bases from V and 5 from J, leaving 16 bases between them. This CDR3 comprises 16 residues. Germline V CDR1 and CDR2: SGHNT, YYREEE (reference sequence). The CDR3 coding sequence is TGTGCCAGCAGCTTGGCCGTTGGGCCCTCTGTAGATACGCAGTATTTT. Encoded protein: CASSLAVGPSVDTQYF.